This passage covers 26 T cell receptor beta chains from one sample sequenced in a study of regulatory T cells in long-lasting Graves disease. Time point given: newly diagnosed GD, antithyroid drugs for less than 3 months. The TCR library was made from RNA that had been extracted from PBMCs in TRIzol. Both iRepertoire HTBI primers and Arm-PCR of CDR3 regions were used to build the TCR beta libraries. TCRdb fed the multiplex PCR reads into MiXCR, producing one record per CDR3 protein. This table has roughly 560,000 distinct CDR3 sequences, approximately 16% appearing once. The same data also went into a second study, on T cells in Graves' hyperthyroidism and ophthalmopathy.

The material sequenced was peripheral blood mononuclear cells (PBMCs), taken at new diagnosis, from a patient treated with antithyroid drugs. Receptors were obtained from a woman aged 40 to 65 with Graves disease.

The table lists this clonotype with a few counts. The V and J genes are TRBV18 and TRBJ2-1, with a possible D match to TRBD1 (6 bases). The CDR3 is 17 residues long. Trimming removed 0 bases at V and 2 bases at J, with 14 bases between. Germline V gives CDR1 KGHSH, CDR2 LQKENI. The CDR3 loop reads CASSPPWLGQPYNEQFF. CDR3 bases: TGTGCCAGCTCACCACCCTGGCTCGGACAGCCCTACAATGAGCAGTTCTTC.

The J gene is TRBJ2-3, the V gene TRBV20-1; D is uncertain. Germline V gene sequence: CDR1 DFQATT, CDR2 SNEGSKA (reference sequence). Trimming removed 2 bases at V and 0 bases at J, with 9 bases between. This CDR3 has 14 amino acids. The CDR3 sequence: CSARRSPSTDTQYF. CDR3 sequence (DNA): TGCAGTGCTAGAAGGAGCCCTAGCACAGATACGCAGTATTTT.

This clonotype came up a few times. V gene TRBV3-1 combines with J gene TRBJ2-1, with 7 bases matching TRBD2. CDR1 LGHDT and CDR2 YNNKEL come from the germline V gene (reference sequence). Trimming cost V 2 bases and J 13 bases; bases outside gene matches: 17. This CDR3 contains 16 residues. The CDR3 is CASSQTEPGGASVQFF. The CDR3 nucleotides are TGTGCCAGCAGCCAAACCGAACCGGGAGGAGCTTCGGTACAGTTCTTC.

The rearrangement uses TRBV30 and TRBJ1-1, with D uncertain. In germline, CDR1 is GTSNPN, CDR2 SVGIG (reference sequence). The germline V and J ends were trimmed by 0 bases and 4 bases, with 15 bases remaining between them. CDR3 length equals 15 residues. DNA for the CDR3: TGTGCCTGGAGTGTACTGGGCACCCTGGCCACTGAAGCTTTCTTT. Translating it yields CAWSVLGTLATEAFF.

V gene TRBV19 combines with J gene TRBJ1-2; the D gene is possibly TRBD1 (5 bases). The V and J ends lost 7 bases and 4 bases respectively, with 19 bases between them. Germline V CDR1 and CDR2: LNHDA, SQIVND (reference sequence). The CDR3 length is 15 residues. The CDR3, as DNA: TGTGCCAGTACCCCCGAGACCTTCGGGACCTATGGCTACACCTTC. Translated, it gives CASTPETFGTYGYTF.

This clonotype has at least ten counts. The chain recombines TRBV20-1 with TRBJ2-7; D might be TRBD2 (6 bases). Trimming took off 3 bases at V and 0 bases at J, with 12 bases between the two ends. The length of the CDR3 is 14 residues. The V gene's germline CDR1 is DFQATT and CDR2 SNEGSKA (reference sequence). As DNA, the CDR3 is TGCAGTGCTAGTCCTGCGCGGGGCTCCTACGAGCAGTACTTC. It yields the protein CSASPARGSYEQYF.

This clonotype has ten or more counts. V is TRBV19 and J is TRBJ1-5, with 7 nucleotides matching TRBD1. The CDR3 totals 16 residues. Per germline, CDR1 LNHDA and CDR2 SQIVND (reference sequence). J was trimmed by 7 bases and V by 4 bases; bases with no gene match: 13. The CDR3 protein is CASSTGLGQEGQPQHF. For the CDR3, the DNA is TGTGCCAGTAGTACCGGACTTGGACAGGAAGGGCAGCCCCAGCATTTT. The full variable domain, its missing parts supplied by reference TRBV19 and TRBJ1-5, is DGGITQSPKYLFRKEGQNVTLSCEQNLNHDAMYWYRQDPGQGLRLIYYSQIVNDFQKGDIAEGYSVSREKKESFPLTVTSAQKNPTAFYLCASSTGLGQEGQPQHFGDGTRLSIL.

This clonotype was picked up many times. This chain uses TRBV12-3 or TRBV12-4 with TRBJ2-5; D is perhaps TRBD2 (7 bases). This CDR3 region has 16 residues. The V gene lost 9 bases and the J gene lost 1 base, with 21 bases spanning the gap. The CDR3 sequence is CASHNAGATSQETQYF. In DNA, the CDR3 is TGTGCCAGTCACAACGCGGGGGCCACTTCCCAAGAGACCCAGTACTTC.

In this sample, this clonotype turned up many times. The chain is built from TRBV20-1 and TRBJ2-7; 8 bases align to TRBD1. V was pared by 6 bases and J by 5 bases, with 15 bases of the junction left unmatched. Germline V CDR1 and CDR2: DFQATT, SNEGSKA (reference sequence). CDR3 length: 15 residues. The CDR3 sequence is CSATLRDRQWHEQYF. The CDR3 region has the DNA TGCAGTGCAACGCTGAGGGACAGGCAGTGGCACGAGCAGTACTTC.

The CDR3 nucleotides are TGTGCCAGCAGCCGGAGTGGGCGAAATGAAAAACTGTTTTTT. Its translation: CASSRSGRNEKLFF. The rearrangement uses TRBV12-3 or TRBV12-4 and TRBJ1-4; D gene uncertain. V shed 6 bases and J shed 5 bases, with 13 bases lying between them. The CDR3 consists of 14 residues.

In this sample, this clonotype turned up many times. This chain joins TRBV5-1 and TRBJ1-1, with 10 nucleotides matching TRBD1. The CDR3 totals 16 residues. V dropped 2 bases and J dropped 7; count of bases not matched to a gene: 11. Germline lookup yields CDR1 SGHRS and CDR2 YFSETQ. The chain's CDR3 is CASSFGTGVRENEAFF. In nucleotides, the CDR3 is TGCGCCAGCAGCTTTGGGACAGGGGTAAGGGAGAATGAAGCTTTCTTT.

The rearrangement joins TRBV9 to TRBJ1-6, with D possibly TRBD1 on 5 matching bases. Trimming left V 0 bases short and J 9 bases short, with 19 bases between. Germline CDR1 reads SGDLS; CDR2 reads YYNGEE. The CDR3 contains 17 residues. CDR3 DNA sequence: TGTGCCAGCAGCGTAGGGGCAGGGCAACCCGACATTTCACCCCTCCACTTT. It codes for CASSVGAGQPDISPLHF.

This clonotype was observed many times. CDR3 sequence: CSASRDNEKLFF. DNA of the CDR3: TGCAGTGCTAGCCGGGATAATGAAAAACTGTTTTTT. J is TRBJ1-4 and V is TRBV20-1; no reliable D call. The germline CDR1 and CDR2 sequences are DFQATT and SNEGSKA (reference sequence). Trimming left V 3 bases short and J 4 bases short, with 6 bases between. CDR3 length equals 12 residues.

This clonotype was recorded at least ten times. The rearrangement uses TRBV20-1 and TRBJ1-6, with 7 bases fitting TRBD1. Germline lookup yields CDR1 DFQATT and CDR2 SNEGSKA (reference sequence). After removal of 5 bases from V and 8 bases from J, the junction contained 6 bases not matched to a gene. There are 13 residues in the CDR3. The CDR3 spells CSARGTAYSPLHF. CDR3 nucleotides: TGCAGTGCTCGCGGGACAGCGTATTCACCCCTCCACTTT.

This clonotype was counted at least ten times. This CDR3 is CASSRTVENTEAFF. The CDR3 DNA is TGTGCCAGCAGTAGAACAGTGGAGAACACTGAAGCTTTCTTT. The chain joins TRBV12-3 or TRBV12-4 to TRBJ1-1, with D unresolved. The CDR3 is 14 residues long. V was trimmed by 5 bases and J by 1 base, leaving 11 bases between them.

The chain combines TRBV7-2 with TRBJ2-5; 15 bases line up with TRBD2. Germline V gene data show CDR1 as SGHTA and CDR2 as FQGNSA. Trimming removed 1 base from V and 5 bases from J; junction bases left unmatched: 5. This CDR3 is built from 17 residues. Written as DNA, the CDR3 is TGTGCCAGCAGCTTAGGAGGGACTAGCGGGGGGCAGGAGACCCAGTACTTC. Protein sequence: CASSLGGTSGGQETQYF.

This clonotype was picked up a small number of times. The chain couples TRBV5-1 to TRBJ1-4, with unresolved D. The germline V and J ends were trimmed by 0 bases and 6 bases, with 12 bases remaining between them. The CDR3 contains 15 residues. The germline gives CDR1 SGHRS, CDR2 YFSETQ. CDR3 sequence reads: CASSLVSGVDEKLFF. The CDR3 nucleotides are TGCGCCAGCAGCTTGGTGTCCGGAGTAGATGAAAAACTGTTTTTT.

V and J are TRBV13 and TRBJ1-6; the D is unclear. This CDR3 spans 12 amino acids. Trimming removed 1 base at V and 11 bases at J, with 6 bases between. Germline V gene sequence: CDR1 PRHDT, CDR2 FYEKMQ (reference sequence). CDR3 in amino acids: CASSLAGTPLHF. DNA of the CDR3: TGTGCCAGCAGCTTAGCCGGTACACCCCTCCACTTT.

In this sample, this clonotype turned up a few times. This chain links TRBV7-2 with TRBJ1-5; the D gene is possibly TRBD1 (5 bases). V lost 5 bases and J lost 1, with 12 bases in between. The CDR3 has 15 amino acids. Germline V gene data show CDR1 as SGHTA and CDR2 as FQGNSA. CDR3 bases: TGTGCCAGCAGCAACGTATGGGGGAGCAATCAGCCCCAGCATTTT. Encoded protein: CASSNVWGSNQPQHF.

This clonotype was recorded many times. The rearrangement uses TRBV7-9 and TRBJ1-2, with a tentative D call TRBD1 (5 bases). The CDR3 extends over 14 amino acids. Germline V lookup: CDR1 SEHNR, CDR2 FQNEAQ (reference sequence). Trimming stripped 5 bases from V and 0 bases from J, with 10 bases between. The CDR3 nucleotides are TGTGCCAGCAGCATCACAGGTTCTAACTATGGCTACACCTTC. Translation gives CASSITGSNYGYTF.

This clonotype was seen at least ten times. The CDR3 region is CASSKTPTGVEQFF. For the CDR3, the DNA is TGCGCCAGCAGCAAAACCCCGACAGGGGTTGAGCAGTTCTTC. This chain connects TRBV5-1 to TRBJ2-1; 8 bases align to TRBD1. This CDR3 is 14 amino acids long. The junction had 9 bases not matched to a gene; V was cut back by 4 bases and J by 9 bases. CDR1 and CDR2 (germline): SGHRS, YFSETQ. Looking up the rest from reference TRBV5-1 and TRBJ2-1 gives the full variable domain: KAGVTQTPRYLIKTRGQQVTLSCSPISGHRSVSWYQQTPGQGLQFLFEYFSETQRNKGNFPGRFSGRQFSNSRSEMNVSTLELGDSALYLCASSKTPTGVEQFFGPGTRLTVL.

This CDR3 is CASSSGQEVTGELFF. DNA for the CDR3: TGCGCCAGCTCGTCTGGGCAGGAGGTCACCGGGGAGCTGTTTTTT. The chain carries TRBV5-1 and TRBJ2-2, with D maybe TRBD2 (5 bases). The length of the CDR3 is 15 residues. Germline V gives CDR1 SGHRS, CDR2 YFSETQ. The V gene lost 7 bases and the J gene lost 4 bases, with 17 bases spanning the gap.

The CDR3 loop is CAWSVQGLLVTF. The CDR3 DNA is TGTGCCTGGAGTGTACAAGGCTTACTCGTCACCTTC. V gene TRBV30 combines with J gene TRBJ1-2; D ambiguous. The CDR3 spans 12 residues. Trimming cost V 0 bases and J 13 bases, with 15 bases left between them. Per the germline V gene, CDR1 is GTSNPN and CDR2 is SVGIG (reference sequence). Together with reference TRBV30 and TRBJ1-2, the CDR3 gives the full variable domain: SQTIHQWPATLVQPVGSPLSLECTVEGTSNPNLYWYRQAAGRGLQLLFYSVGIGQISSEVPQNLSASRPQDRQFILSSKKLLLSDSGFYLCAWSVQGLLVTFGSGTRLTVV.

This clonotype was recorded at least ten times. The chain is built from TRBV18 and TRBJ1-1, with unresolved D. V was clipped by 5 bases and J by 5 bases, with 15 bases between them. Germline CDR1 reads KGHSH; CDR2 reads LQKENI. The CDR3 is 14 amino acids. Here the CDR3 DNA reads TGTGCCAGCTCAGTAAACACCCTAGGTACTGAAGCTTTCTTT. Amino acid sequence: CASSVNTLGTEAFF.

For this clonotype: A much larger clone sits a single nucleotide away, making a read error possible. The V gene is TRBV13, the J gene TRBJ1-1; D is unclear. Germline CDR1 reads PRHDT; CDR2 reads FYEKMQ (reference sequence). CDR3 size: 14 residues. CDR3 sequence reads: CASSLDGESAEAFF. For the CDR3, the DNA is TGTGCCAGCAGTTTAGATGGGGAGAGCGCTGAAGCTTTCTTT. The full variable domain, rest sourced from reference TRBV13 and TRBJ1-1, is AAGVIQSPRHLIKEKRETATLKCYPIPRHDTVYWYQQGPGQDPQFLISFYEKMQSDKGSIPDRFSAQQFSDYHSELNMSSLELGDSALYFCASSLDGESAEAFFGQGTRLTVV.

V gene TRBV29-1 combines with J gene TRBJ1-1; D not resolved. The CDR3 runs to 11 residues. Germline CDR1 SQVTM, CDR2 ANQGSEA. V was shortened by 5 bases and J by 1 base, with 5 bases between the two germline ends. CDR3 sequence (DNA): TGCAGCGTTCTCCAGAACACTGAAGCTTTCTTT. Protein sequence: CSVLQNTEAFF. The whole variable domain, remainder taken from reference TRBV29-1 and TRBJ1-1, is SAVISQKPSRDICQRGTSLTIQCQVDSQVTMMFWYRQQPGQSLTLIATANQGSEATYESGFVIDKFPISRPNLTFSTLTVSNMSPEDSSIYLCSVLQNTEAFFGQGTRLTVV.